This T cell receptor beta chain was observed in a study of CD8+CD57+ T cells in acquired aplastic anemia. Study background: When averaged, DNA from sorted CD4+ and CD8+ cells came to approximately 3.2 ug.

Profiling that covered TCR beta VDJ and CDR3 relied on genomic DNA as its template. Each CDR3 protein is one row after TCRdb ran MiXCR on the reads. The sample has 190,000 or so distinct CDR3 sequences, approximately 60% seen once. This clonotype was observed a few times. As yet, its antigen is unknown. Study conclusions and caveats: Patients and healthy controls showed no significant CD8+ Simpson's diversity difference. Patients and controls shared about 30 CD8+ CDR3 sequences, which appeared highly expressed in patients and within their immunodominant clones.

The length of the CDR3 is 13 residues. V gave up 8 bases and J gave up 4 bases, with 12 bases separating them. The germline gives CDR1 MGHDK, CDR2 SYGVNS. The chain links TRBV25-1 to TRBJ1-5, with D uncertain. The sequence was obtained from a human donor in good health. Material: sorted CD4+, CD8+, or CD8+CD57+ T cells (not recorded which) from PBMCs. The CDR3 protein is CASSSDGNQPQHF. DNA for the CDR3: TGTGCCAGCTCCAGCGACGGAAATCAGCCCCAGCATTTT.